This is a list of T cell receptor beta chains from one sample in a study of cytotoxic CD8 clonotypes in ibrutinib-treated CLL. Assay used: immunoSEQ multiplex PCR; TCRdb lists only in-frame clones, some missing. In the table there are fewer than 35,000 clones, 70% to 90% of which are singletons. The sequencing here drew on PBMCs, taken after 24 months of ibrutinib treatment. The receptors shown here come from a human donor with chronic lymphocytic leukemia. The conserved cysteine and the conserved F or W are not part of the CDR3 here. Size tells how often a clone was seen (once, few, many) or the class of an expanded clone, and some rows leave it out.

j_call: TRBJ1-3; clone_size: once; v_call: TRBV19; cdr3_aa: ASSPQGGGNTIY
j_call: TRBJ2-7; clone_size: NA; v_call: TRBV6-5; cdr3_aa: ASILGVSYDEQY
j_call: TRBJ2-4; clone_size: NA; v_call: TRBV19; cdr3_aa: ASSIRLAGSIQY
j_call: TRBJ2-3; clone_size: NA; v_call: TRBV5-1; cdr3_aa: ASSPAGTGARTDTQY
j_call: TRBJ1-1; clone_size: NA; v_call: TRBV11-3; cdr3_aa: ASSLSSEYTEAF
j_call: TRBJ1-4; clone_size: NA; v_call: TRBV29-1; cdr3_aa: SVGGTGVWEKLF
j_call: TRBJ2-7; clone_size: NA; v_call: TRBV29-1; cdr3_aa: SVTGVGLSYEQY
j_call: TRBJ2-7; clone_size: NA; v_call: TRBV6-6; cdr3_aa: ASSYSRDSPYEQY
j_call: TRBJ1-5; clone_size: NA; v_call: TRBV15; cdr3_aa: ATSRPKAGQPQH
j_call: TRBJ2-2; clone_size: NA; v_call: TRBV6-5; cdr3_aa: ASRQRANTGELF
j_call: TRBJ1-5; clone_size: NA; v_call: TRBV9; cdr3_aa: ASSPFGNQPQH
j_call: TRBJ2-5; clone_size: NA; v_call: TRBV5-6; cdr3_aa: ASSPSGTYQETQY
j_call: TRBJ1-2; clone_size: once; v_call: TRBV5-1; cdr3_aa: ASSFETNHGYT
j_call: TRBJ1-5; clone_size: medium-sized; v_call: TRBV5-5; cdr3_aa: ASSLGTDNQPQH
j_call: TRBJ2-7; clone_size: NA; v_call: TRBV18; cdr3_aa: ASSPGRRGSSYEQY